One sample yielded the 14 T cell receptor beta chains listed below, sequenced in a study of regulatory T cells in long-lasting Graves disease. Arm-PCR of CDR3 regions and iRepertoire HTBI primers were used to build TCR beta libraries. TCRdb called the multiplex PCR reads again in MiXCR, with one record for every CDR3 protein. Of about 420,000 distinct CDR3 sequences detected, around 20% appear once; the ten largest clones hold roughly a quarter. Documented time point: persistent/refractory GD, antithyroid drugs over 5 years with positive TRAb. PBMC RNA served as the TCR library source. The material sequenced was peripheral blood mononuclear cells (PBMCs), taken when the disease was refractory, from a patient treated with antithyroid drugs. These receptors were collected from a female donor with Graves disease.

This clonotype was seen repeatedly, ten times or more. The chain uses TRBV2 and TRBJ1-2; D unclear. There are 15 residues in the CDR3. The ends were cut back, 3 bases at V and 5 bases at J, with 16 bases in the middle. Germline CDR1 and CDR2: SNHLY and FYNNEI. This CDR3 is CASSEECTDCYGYTF. DNA for the CDR3: TGTGCCAGCAGTGAGGAGTGCACAGATTGTTATGGCTACACCTTC.

This clonotype was detected many times. DNA for the CDR3: TGTGCCAGCGGGACAGGGGTTCTATCCGGGGAGCTGTTTTTT. Its protein product is CASGTGVLSGELFF. The genes are TRBV2 and TRBJ2-2, with 10 bases that match TRBD1. CDR1 and CDR2 from the germline V gene are SNHLY and FYNNEI. The CDR3 totals 14 residues. V lost 8 bases, J lost 6 bases, and 6 bases stayed unmatched.

This chain uses TRBV5-1 with TRBJ1-1, with 9 bases that match TRBD1. After removal of 5 bases from V and 3 bases from J, the junction contained 11 bases not matched to a gene. Germline-derived CDR1 and CDR2 are SGHRS and YFSETQ. The CDR3 runs 16 residues. Written as DNA, the CDR3 is TGCGCCAGCAGTGGGACAGCGACAGGGGGGGACACTGAAGCTTTCTTT. This sequence encodes CASSGTATGGDTEAFF.

The rearrangement joins TRBV20-1 to TRBJ2-7; no clear D gene. CDR1 is DFQATT and CDR2 is SNEGSKA in the germline V gene (reference sequence). The CDR3 sequence is 14 residues long. With 5 bases removed from V and 2 bases from J, the gap between germline ends came to 16 bases. In DNA, the CDR3 is TGCAGTGCTCAGGACCGATTAACCCCCTACGAGCAGTACTTC. It encodes CSAQDRLTPYEQYF.

The chain uses TRBV7-3 and TRBJ2-1, with 8 positions matching TRBD2. V shed 5 bases and J 5 bases; nucleotides not matched to a gene: 14. The CDR3 sequence is 17 residues long. Germline V gene data show CDR1 as SGHTA and CDR2 as FQGTGA. The CDR3 reads CASSIRGQTSGNNEQFF. CDR3 sequence (DNA): TGTGCCAGCAGCATAAGAGGTCAAACTAGCGGAAACAATGAGCAGTTCTTC.

This clonotype was seen many times. J is TRBJ2-7 and V is TRBV2, with D possibly being TRBD2 (6 bases). The V gene's germline CDR1 is SNHLY and CDR2 FYNNEI. Deletions cut 4 bases from V and 0 bases from J, with 16 bases between. This CDR3 spans 16 amino acids. The DNA of the CDR3 is TGTGCCAGCAGTGGACTAGATCCCCGGAGCTCCTACGAGCAGTACTTC. It codes for CASSGLDPRSSYEQYF.

This clonotype was counted many times. The chain links TRBV2 to TRBJ1-5, with 11 bases aligning to TRBD1. The CDR3 runs to 19 residues. J was trimmed by 2 bases and V by 0 bases; bases with no gene match: 9. Germline V gene data show CDR1 as SNHLY and CDR2 as FYNNEI. The CDR3 loop is CASSEAWTGGPFGNQPQHF. CDR3 sequence (DNA): TGTGCCAGCAGTGAAGCGTGGACAGGGGGCCCGTTCGGCAATCAGCCCCAGCATTTT.

In this sample, this clonotype turned up many times. The rearrangement uses TRBV2 and TRBJ1-5; 7 bases agree with TRBD1. Per the germline V gene, CDR1 is SNHLY and CDR2 is FYNNEI. Unmatched junction bases numbered 10, after V lost 1 base and J lost 4 bases. The length of the CDR3 is 17 residues. The CDR3 spells CASSEVNRQGRNQPQHF. CDR3 in DNA: TGTGCCAGCAGTGAAGTAAATCGACAGGGTAGGAATCAGCCCCAGCATTTT.

This chain's CDR3 is CASSETSGQDSYEQYF. The CDR3 nucleotides are TGTGCCAGCAGTGAAACCTCGGGACAGGATTCCTACGAGCAGTACTTC. The chain uses TRBV12-3 or TRBV12-4 and TRBJ2-7; TRBD1 agrees at 8 bases. The CDR3 runs to 16 residues. J lost 1 base, V lost 5 bases, and 10 bases had no gene match.

This clonotype came up many times. The chain uses TRBV10-3 and TRBJ1-2, with 7 bases matching TRBD1. The CDR3 length is 15 residues. The V and J ends lost 5 bases and 2 bases, in that order; junction bases with no gene match: 8. CDR1 and CDR2 (germline): ENHRY, SYGVKD. This CDR3 is CAISPGQAANYGYTF. As DNA, the CDR3 is TGTGCCATCAGTCCAGGACAGGCGGCCAACTATGGCTACACCTTC.

This clonotype was picked up many times. The rearrangement links TRBV6-1 to TRBJ1-2; TRBD1 matches at 10 bases. V lost 6 bases and J lost 6; bases outside the gene matches: 7. From germline, CDR1 is MNHNS and CDR2 SASEGT. This CDR3 is built from 14 residues. The CDR3 sequence: CASSLLGQGDGYTF. The CDR3 region has the DNA TGTGCCAGCAGCCTTCTCGGACAGGGGGATGGCTACACCTTC.

The J gene is TRBJ2-2, the V gene TRBV10-3; D gene uncertain. The V gene's germline CDR1 is ENHRY and CDR2 SYGVKD. The CDR3 has 14 residues. Trimming left V 1 base short and J 5 bases short, with 8 bases between. CDR3 bases: TGTGCCATCAGTGAGTACCTAGAAACCGGGGAGCTGTTTTTT. Protein product: CAISEYLETGELFF.

The genes are TRBV2 and TRBJ2-2; TRBD2 matches 8 bases. The CDR3 has 15 residues. With 6 bases clipped from V and 5 bases from J, the junction kept 8 bases outside the gene matches. Per the germline V gene, CDR1 is SNHLY and CDR2 is FYNNEI. CDR3 protein: CASSEAGGRTGELFF. The CDR3 region has the DNA TGTGCCAGCAGCGAGGCGGGAGGCAGGACCGGGGAGCTGTTTTTT.

This clonotype was detected many times. This chain links TRBV11-2 with TRBJ1-1, with D tentatively TRBD1 (5 bases). V gave up 1 base and J gave up 5 bases, with 8 bases separating them. The CDR3 consists of 13 residues. The germline CDR1 and CDR2 sequences are SGHAT and FQNNGV. The CDR3 DNA reads TGTGCCAGCAGCTTAGGAGAGGGGACTGAAGCTTTCTTT. It encodes CASSLGEGTEAFF.